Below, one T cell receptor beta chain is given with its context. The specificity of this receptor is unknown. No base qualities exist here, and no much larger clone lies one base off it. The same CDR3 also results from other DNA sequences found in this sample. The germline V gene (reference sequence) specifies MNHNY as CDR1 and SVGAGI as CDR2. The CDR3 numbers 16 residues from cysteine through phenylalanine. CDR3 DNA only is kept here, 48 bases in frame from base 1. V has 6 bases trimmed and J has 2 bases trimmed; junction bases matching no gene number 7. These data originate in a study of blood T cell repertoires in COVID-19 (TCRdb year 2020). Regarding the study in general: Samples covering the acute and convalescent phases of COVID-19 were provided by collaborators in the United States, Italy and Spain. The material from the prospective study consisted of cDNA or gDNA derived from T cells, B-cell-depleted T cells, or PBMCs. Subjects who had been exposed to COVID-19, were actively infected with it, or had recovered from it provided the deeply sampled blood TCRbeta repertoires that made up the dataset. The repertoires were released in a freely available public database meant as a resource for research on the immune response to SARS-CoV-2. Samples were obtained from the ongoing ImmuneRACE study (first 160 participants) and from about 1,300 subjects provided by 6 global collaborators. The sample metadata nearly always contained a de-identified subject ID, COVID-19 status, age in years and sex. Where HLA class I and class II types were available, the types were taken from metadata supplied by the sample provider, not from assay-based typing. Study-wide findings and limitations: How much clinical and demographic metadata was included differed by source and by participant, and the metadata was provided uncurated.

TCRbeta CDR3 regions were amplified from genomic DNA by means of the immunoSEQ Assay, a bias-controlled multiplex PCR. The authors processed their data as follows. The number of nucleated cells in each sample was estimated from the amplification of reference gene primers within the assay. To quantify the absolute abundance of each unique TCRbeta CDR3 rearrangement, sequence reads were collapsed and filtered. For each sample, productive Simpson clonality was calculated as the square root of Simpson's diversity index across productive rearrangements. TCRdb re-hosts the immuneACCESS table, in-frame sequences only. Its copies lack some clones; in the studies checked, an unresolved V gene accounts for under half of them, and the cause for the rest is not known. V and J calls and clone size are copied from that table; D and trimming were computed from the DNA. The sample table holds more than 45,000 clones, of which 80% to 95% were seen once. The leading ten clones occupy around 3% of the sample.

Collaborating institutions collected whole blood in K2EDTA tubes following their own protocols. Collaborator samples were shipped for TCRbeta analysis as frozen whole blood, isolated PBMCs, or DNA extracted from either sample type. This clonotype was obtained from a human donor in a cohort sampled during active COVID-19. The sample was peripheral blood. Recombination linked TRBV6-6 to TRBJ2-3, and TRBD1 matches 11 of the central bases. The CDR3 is CASSTGTGGYTDTQYF. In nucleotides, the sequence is TGTGCCAGCAGCACCGGGACAGGGGGGTACACAGATACGCAGTATTTT.